This TCR beta chain was captured in a study of cytomegalovirus exposure and HLA in healthy donors. Assay: immunoSEQ multiplex PCR; the TCRdb copy retains only in-frame clones and omits some. The sample records around 130,000 clones, about 90% being singletons. Germline values: CDR1 SGHDT, CDR2 YYEEEE. The CDR3 has 13 amino acids. The junction had 3 bases not matched to a gene; V was cut back by 4 bases and J by 2 bases. Donors were drawn from the 120-subject validation cohort, separate from the approximately 680-subject first cohort. Notes on this clone: This CDR3 is also generated by other DNA sequences in the sample.

The TCR originated in a man aged 25-45 years in good health and CMV-seronegative. Sequencing used PBMCs. The chain carries TRBV5-6 and TRBJ2-7, with 7 bases that match TRBD1. This chain's CDR3 is CASSRDRTYEQYF. CDR3 nucleotides: TGTGCCAGCAGCCGGGACAGAACCTACGAGCAGTACTTC.